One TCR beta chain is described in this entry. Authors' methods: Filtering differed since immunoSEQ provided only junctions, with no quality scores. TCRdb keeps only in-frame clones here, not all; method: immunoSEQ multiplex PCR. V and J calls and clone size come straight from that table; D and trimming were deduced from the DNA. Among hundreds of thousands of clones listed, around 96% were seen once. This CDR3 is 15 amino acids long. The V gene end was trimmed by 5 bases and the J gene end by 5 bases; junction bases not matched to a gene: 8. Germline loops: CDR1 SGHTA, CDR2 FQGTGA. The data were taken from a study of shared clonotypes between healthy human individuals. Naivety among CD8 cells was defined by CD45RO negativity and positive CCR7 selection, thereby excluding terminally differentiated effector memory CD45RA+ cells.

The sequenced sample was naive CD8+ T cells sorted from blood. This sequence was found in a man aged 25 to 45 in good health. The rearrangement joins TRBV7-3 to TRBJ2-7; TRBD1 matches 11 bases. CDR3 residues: CASSPLPGQGDEQYF. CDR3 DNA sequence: TGTGCCAGCAGCCCCTTACCGGGACAGGGGGACGAGCAGTACTTC.